This T cell receptor (beta chain) was captured in a study of graft-versus-host responses after intestinal transplantation. This table comes from immunoSEQ multiplex PCR, and its TCRdb copy is limited to in-frame clones, with some not included. The sample shows about 4,000 clones, 85% to 95% of them seen only once. The ends lost 4 bases at V and 5 bases at J; junction bases unmatched: 3. This CDR3 is 13 amino acids long. Germline V gene lookup returns CDR1 MNHNS and CDR2 SASEGT. This receptor was obtained from a human patient who received an intestinal transplant, so some T cells may come from the graft donor. Sequencing used PBMCs, obtained 11 days after intestinal transplantation. This chain uses TRBV6-1 with TRBJ2-7, with TRBD1 matching over 9 bases. The CDR3: CASSGDRVHEQYF. In DNA, the CDR3 is TGTGCCAGCAGTGGGGACAGGGTGCACGAGCAGTACTTC.